These T cell receptor beta chains were read from a single sample in a study of graft-versus-host responses after intestinal transplantation. The antigens for these receptors are not known. Some clones are missing from TCRdb's copy, which holds only in-frame ones; the method was immunoSEQ multiplex PCR. Among 84,000 or so clones, approximately 92% were seen once, and the ten largest hold about 0.3%. Sample: unstimulated CD4+ T cells sorted from spleen or lymph node cells, taken before intestinal transplant. Receptors were obtained from a human donor who received an intestinal transplant. CDR3s include the opening cysteine and the closing phenylalanine or tryptophan. D genes are given only for firm matches. The size entry is marked missing in some rows and otherwise reads once, few, many or a size class.

clone_size,cdr3_length,j_call,v_call,d_call,cdr3_nt,cdr3_aa
NA,14,TRBJ1-1,TRBV6-5,NA,TGTGCCAGCAGTTATTCCGACCGGAACACTGAAGCTTTCTTT,CASSYSDRNTEAFF
once,15,TRBJ2-4,TRBV5-8,NA,TGTGCCAGCAGCTCCATTACAGGCGCCAAAAACATTCAGTACTTC,CASSSITGAKNIQYF
NA,15,TRBJ2-1,TRBV18,NA,TGTGCCAGCTCACCGCAGACTAGTAGGGGCAATGAGCAGTTCTTC,CASSPQTSRGNEQFF
NA,21,TRBJ2-1,TRBV14,NA,TGTGCCAGCAGCCAAGATGAGCTGGGGTCCACTTGGGGGAGATGGTACAATGAGCAGTTCTTC,CASSQDELGSTWGRWYNEQFF
NA,15,TRBJ2-3,TRBV7-6,NA,TGTGCCAGCAGCTCTCTGGGAGACCTTACAGATACGCAGTATTTT,CASSSLGDLTDTQYF
NA,13,TRBJ2-7,TRBV11-3,NA,TGTGCCAGCAGCTTAGATCGGAGCTACGAGCAGTACTTC,CASSLDRSYEQYF
NA,13,TRBJ2-7,TRBV6-5,NA,TGTGCCAGCCGAAGGGGGCGGGACGCCGAGCAGTACTTC,CASRRGRDAEQYF
NA,15,TRBJ2-2,TRBV18,NA,TGTGCCAGCTCACTCGGTTTGGCGGACACCGGGGAGCTGTTTTTT,CASSLGLADTGELFF
NA,15,TRBJ2-3,TRBV7-2,TRBD2,TGTGCCAGCAGCCGACTAGCGATCAGCACAGATACGCAGTATTTT,CASSRLAISTDTQYF
NA,14,TRBJ1-5,TRBV2,TRBD1,TGTGCCAGCAGTGTTAGGGGGCTAAATCAGCCCCAGCATTTT,CASSVRGLNQPQHF
NA,12,TRBJ1-2,TRBV29-1,NA,TGCAGCTTTCTCAGACAGGTCGGAGGCTACACCTTC,CSFLRQVGGYTF
NA,15,TRBJ2-1,TRBV12-5,NA,TGTGCTAGTGGTTTGGGAGACCCCCGGGACAATGAGCAGTTCTTC,CASGLGDPRDNEQFF
NA,15,TRBJ1-5,TRBV19,NA,TGTGCCAGTAGTATAGTGGGAGGGAGCAATCAGCCCCAGCATTTT,CASSIVGGSNQPQHF
NA,15,TRBJ2-7,TRBV5-1,NA,TGCGCCAGCAGCGTCTCCTTGGGACCCCCCTACGAGCAGTACTTC,CASSVSLGPPYEQYF
NA,14,TRBJ2-1,TRBV2,NA,TGTGCCAGCCGACTCGAAGACCTCTACAATGAGCAGTTCTTC,CASRLEDLYNEQFF
NA,17,TRBJ2-1,TRBV4-2,NA,TGTGCCAGCAGCCAAGATGTCGGTTCCCAAGGTGGGAATGAGCAGTTCTTC,CASSQDVGSQGGNEQFF
NA,8,TRBJ1-2,TRBV5-1,NA,TGCGCCAGTCCGGGCTACACCTTC,CASPGYTF
NA,13,TRBJ2-4,TRBV6-5,NA,TGTGCCAGCAGTTATACAGCCAAAAACATTCAGTACTTC,CASSYTAKNIQYF
NA,15,TRBJ2-3,TRBV4-2,TRBD2,TGTGCCAGCAGCCCGGGGACTAGAGCTACAGATACGCAGTATTTT,CASSPGTRATDTQYF
NA,13,TRBJ1-5,TRBV5-1,NA,TGCGCCAGCAGCTTGCGACCTGGGGAGCCCCAGCATTTT,CASSLRPGEPQHF
NA,18,TRBJ1-5,TRBV2,TRBD1,TGTGCCAGCAGTGGAGACGGGACAGGGGCCCCCCTAAATCAGCCCCAGCATTTT,CASSGDGTGAPLNQPQHF
NA,15,TRBJ2-1,TRBV2,NA,TGTGCCAGCAGCCCGGGACTCGACCTCTACAATGAGCAGTTCTTC,CASSPGLDLYNEQFF
NA,14,TRBJ1-5,TRBV28,NA,TGTGCCAGCAGTTTATCAGGTAGCAATCAGCCCCAGCATTTT,CASSLSGSNQPQHF
NA,13,TRBJ2-3,TRBV10-3,TRBD2,TGTGCCATCAGACGGGAGGGCACAGATACGCAGTATTTT,CAIRREGTDTQYF
NA,14,TRBJ1-3,TRBV19,NA,TGTGCCAGTACAGGGGTTAACTCTGGAAACACCATATATTTT,CASTGVNSGNTIYF
NA,12,TRBJ2-1,TRBV5-1,NA,TGCGCCAGCAGCTTCGGGTACAATGAGCAGTTCTTC,CASSFGYNEQFF
NA,14,TRBJ2-7,TRBV6-5,TRBD2,TGTGCCAGCAGTAGACTAGCGGGAGTTTACGAGCAGTACTTC,CASSRLAGVYEQYF
NA,12,TRBJ1-4,TRBV19,NA,TGTGCCGTTAGGGAACCTAATGAAAAACTGTTTTTT,CAVREPNEKLFF
once,13,TRBJ1-4,TRBV29-1,NA,TGCAGCGTTGCCGGCCTGGGACGTGAAAAACTGTTTTTT,CSVAGLGREKLFF
NA,12,TRBJ1-2,TRBV6-5,NA,TGTGCCAGCAGTTACTATGGAAATGGCTACACCTTC,CASSYYGNGYTF
NA,14,TRBJ2-7,TRBV7-7,NA,TGTGCCAGCAGCAACCGGGACTCCCTCTACGAGCAGTACTTC,CASSNRDSLYEQYF